The present TCR beta chain was sequenced within a study of blood T cell repertoires in COVID-19. Overall study context: Acute-phase and convalescent COVID-19 samples originated in the United States, Italy and Spain. Sources were T cells, B-cell-depleted T cells, or PBMCs; the material itself was cDNA or gDNA.

In the source study's methods: How many nucleated cells were present was estimated from reference gene primer amplification. Some clones are missing from TCRdb's copy, which holds only in-frame ones; the method was immunoSEQ multiplex PCR. The D gene and trimming were derived from the DNA, and the V and J assignments and clone size from that table. The sample lists over 70,000 clones, around three quarters occurring once. Deletions cut 4 bases from V and 2 bases from J, with 5 bases between. The germline V gene has CDR1 SGHRS and CDR2 YFSETQ. The CDR3 runs 12 residues. This chain joins TRBV5-1 and TRBJ2-3, with D hard to call. This sequence originates from a woman older than 75 with active or convalescent COVID-19. Sequencing was done on a sample of peripheral blood. The CDR3 is CASSAYTDTQYF. For the CDR3, the DNA is TGCGCCAGCAGCGCCTACACAGATACGCAGTATTTT.